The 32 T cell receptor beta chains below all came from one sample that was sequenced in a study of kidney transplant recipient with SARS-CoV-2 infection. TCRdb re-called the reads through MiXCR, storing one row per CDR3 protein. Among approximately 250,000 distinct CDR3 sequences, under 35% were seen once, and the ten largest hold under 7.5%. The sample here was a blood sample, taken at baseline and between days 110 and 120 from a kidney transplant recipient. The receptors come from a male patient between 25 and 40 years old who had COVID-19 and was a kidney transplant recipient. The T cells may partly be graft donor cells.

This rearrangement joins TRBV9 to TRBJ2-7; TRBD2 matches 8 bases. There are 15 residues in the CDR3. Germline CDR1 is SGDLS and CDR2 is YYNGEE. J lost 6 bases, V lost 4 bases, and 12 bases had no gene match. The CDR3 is CASSPGLVEFGEQYF. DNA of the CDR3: TGTGCCAGCAGCCCGGGACTAGTGGAGTTTGGCGAGCAGTACTTC.

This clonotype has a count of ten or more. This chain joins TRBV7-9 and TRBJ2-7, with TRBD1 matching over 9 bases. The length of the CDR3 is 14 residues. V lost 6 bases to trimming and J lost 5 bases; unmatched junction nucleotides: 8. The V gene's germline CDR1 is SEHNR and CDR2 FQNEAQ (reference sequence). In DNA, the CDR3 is TGTGCCAGCAGTAAGGGGACAGGGATGAACGAGCAGTACTTC. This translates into CASSKGTGMNEQYF.

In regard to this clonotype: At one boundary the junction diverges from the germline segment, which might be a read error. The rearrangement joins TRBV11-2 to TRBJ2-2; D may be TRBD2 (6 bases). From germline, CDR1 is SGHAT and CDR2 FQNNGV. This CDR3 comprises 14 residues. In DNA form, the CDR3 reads TGTGCCAGCAGCAGAGGAGCCGTCACCGGGGGGCTGTTTTTT. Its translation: CASSRGAVTGGLFF.

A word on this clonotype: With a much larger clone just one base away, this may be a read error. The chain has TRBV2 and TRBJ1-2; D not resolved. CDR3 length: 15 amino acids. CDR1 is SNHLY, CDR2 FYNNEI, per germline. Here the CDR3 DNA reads TGTGCCAGCAACTCGCTCACTAATTCGGGGTATGGCTACATCTTC. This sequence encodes CASNSLTNSGYGYIF. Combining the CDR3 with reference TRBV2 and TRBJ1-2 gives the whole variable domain EPEVTQTPSHQVTQMGQEVILRCVPISNHLYFYWYRQILGQKVEFLVSFYNNEISEKSEIFDDQFSVERPDGSNFTLKIRSTKLEDSAMYFCASNSLTNSGYGYIFGSGTRLTVV.

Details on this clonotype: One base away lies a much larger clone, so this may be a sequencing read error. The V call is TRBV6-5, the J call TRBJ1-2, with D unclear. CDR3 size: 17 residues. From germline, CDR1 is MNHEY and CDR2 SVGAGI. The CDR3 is CASSYVQPYGKTYGYAF. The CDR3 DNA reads TGTGCCAGCAGTTACGTGCAGCCTTACGGAAAGACCTATGGCTACGCCTTC.

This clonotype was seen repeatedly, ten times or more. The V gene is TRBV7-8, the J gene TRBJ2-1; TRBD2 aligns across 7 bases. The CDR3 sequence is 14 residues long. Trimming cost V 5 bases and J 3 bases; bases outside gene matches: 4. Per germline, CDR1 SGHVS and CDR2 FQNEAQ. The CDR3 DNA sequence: TGTGCCAGCAGCACCCGGGACTACTACAATGAGCAGTTCTTC. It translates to CASSTRDYYNEQFF.

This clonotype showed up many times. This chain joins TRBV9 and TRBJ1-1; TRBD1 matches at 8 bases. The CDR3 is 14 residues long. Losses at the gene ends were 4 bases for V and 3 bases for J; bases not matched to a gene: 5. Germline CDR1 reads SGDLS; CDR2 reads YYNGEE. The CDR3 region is CASSRTGSYTEAFF. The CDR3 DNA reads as TGTGCCAGCAGCAGGACAGGGAGCTACACTGAAGCTTTCTTT.

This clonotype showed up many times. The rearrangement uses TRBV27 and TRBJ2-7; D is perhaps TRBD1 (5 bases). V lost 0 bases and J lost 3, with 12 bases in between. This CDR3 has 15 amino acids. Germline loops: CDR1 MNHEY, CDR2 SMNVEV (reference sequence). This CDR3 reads CASSLSIPGLYEQYF. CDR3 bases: TGTGCCAGCAGTTTATCCATCCCAGGGCTCTACGAGCAGTACTTC.

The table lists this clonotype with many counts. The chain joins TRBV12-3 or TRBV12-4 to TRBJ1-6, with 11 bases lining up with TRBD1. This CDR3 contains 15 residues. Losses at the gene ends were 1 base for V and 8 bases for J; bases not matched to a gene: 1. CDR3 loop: CASSLGDRGYSPLHF. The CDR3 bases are TGTGCCAGCAGTTTAGGGGACAGGGGGTATTCACCCCTCCACTTT.

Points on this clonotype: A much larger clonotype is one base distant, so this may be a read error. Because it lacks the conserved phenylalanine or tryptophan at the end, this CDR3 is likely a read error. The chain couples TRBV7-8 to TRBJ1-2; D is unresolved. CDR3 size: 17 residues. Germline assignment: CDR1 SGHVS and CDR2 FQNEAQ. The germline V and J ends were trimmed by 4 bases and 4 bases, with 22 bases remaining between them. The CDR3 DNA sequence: TGTGCCAGCAGCTATCTGATGTTTACCCGAAAGACCTATGGCTACACCCTC. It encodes CASSYLMFTRKTYGYTL.

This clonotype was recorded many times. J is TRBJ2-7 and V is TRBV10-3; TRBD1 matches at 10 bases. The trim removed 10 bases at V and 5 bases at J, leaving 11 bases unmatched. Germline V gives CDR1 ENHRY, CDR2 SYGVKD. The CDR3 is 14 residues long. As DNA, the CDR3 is TGTGCCACCGACTCCGGGACAGGGGTAGACGAGCAGTACTTC. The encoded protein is CATDSGTGVDEQYF.

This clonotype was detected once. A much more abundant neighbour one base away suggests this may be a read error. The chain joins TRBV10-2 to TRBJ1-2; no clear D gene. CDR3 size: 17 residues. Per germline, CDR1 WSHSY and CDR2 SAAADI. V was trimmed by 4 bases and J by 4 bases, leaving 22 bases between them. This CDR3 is CASSVNLTSGKTYGYTF. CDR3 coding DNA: TGCGCCAGCAGTGTAAACCTCACTTCTGGAAAGACCTATGGCTACACCTTC.

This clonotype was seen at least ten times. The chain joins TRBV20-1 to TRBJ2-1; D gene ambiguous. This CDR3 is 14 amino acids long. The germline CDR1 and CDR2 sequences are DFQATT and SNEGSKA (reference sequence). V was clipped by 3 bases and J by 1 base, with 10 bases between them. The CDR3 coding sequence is TGCAGTGCTAGCGGACGGAATTCCTACAATGAGCAGTTCTTC. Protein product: CSASGRNSYNEQFF.

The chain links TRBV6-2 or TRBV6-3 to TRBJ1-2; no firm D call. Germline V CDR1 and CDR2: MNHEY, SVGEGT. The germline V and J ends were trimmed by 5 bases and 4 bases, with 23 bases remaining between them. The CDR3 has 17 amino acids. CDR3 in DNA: TGTGCCAGCAGTCCCGCTTCCTGCATCGGAAAGACCTATGGCTACACCTTC. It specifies CASSPASCIGKTYGYTF.

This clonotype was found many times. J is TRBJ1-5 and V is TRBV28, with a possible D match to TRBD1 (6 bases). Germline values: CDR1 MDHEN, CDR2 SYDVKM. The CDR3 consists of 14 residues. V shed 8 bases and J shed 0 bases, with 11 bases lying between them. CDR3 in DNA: TGTGCCAGCCATCGGGGGCCTAGCAATCAGCCCCAGCATTTT. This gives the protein CASHRGPSNQPQHF.

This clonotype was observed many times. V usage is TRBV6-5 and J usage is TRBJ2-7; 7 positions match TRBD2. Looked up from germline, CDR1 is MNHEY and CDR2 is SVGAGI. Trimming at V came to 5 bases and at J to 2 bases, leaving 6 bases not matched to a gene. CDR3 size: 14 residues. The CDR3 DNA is TGTGCCAGCAGTGGGGAGGGTCCGACCTACGAGCAGTACTTC. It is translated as CASSGEGPTYEQYF.

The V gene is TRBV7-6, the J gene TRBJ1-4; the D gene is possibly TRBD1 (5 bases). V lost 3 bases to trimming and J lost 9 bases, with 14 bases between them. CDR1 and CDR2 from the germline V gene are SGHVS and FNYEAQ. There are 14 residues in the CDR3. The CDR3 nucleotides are TGTGCCAGCAGCTTGGGAGGGGATGGGAAAAAACTGTTTTTT. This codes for CASSLGGDGKKLFF.

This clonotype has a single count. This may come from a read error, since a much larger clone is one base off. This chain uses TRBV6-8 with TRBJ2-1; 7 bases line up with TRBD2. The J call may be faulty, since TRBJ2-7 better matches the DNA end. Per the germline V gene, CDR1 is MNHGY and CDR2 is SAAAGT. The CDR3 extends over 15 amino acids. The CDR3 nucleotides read TGTGCCAAGAAGAGACCCGACTTGACGGGGGGCGAGCAGTACGTC. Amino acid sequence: CAKKRPDLTGGEQYV.

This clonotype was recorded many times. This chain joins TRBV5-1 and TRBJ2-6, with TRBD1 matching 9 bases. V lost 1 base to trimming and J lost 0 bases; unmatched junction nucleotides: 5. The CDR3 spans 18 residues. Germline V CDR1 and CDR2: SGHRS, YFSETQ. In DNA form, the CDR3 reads TGCGCCAGCAGCTTGAAGGGACAGGGAGCCTCTGGGGCCAACGTCCTGACTTTC. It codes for CASSLKGQGASGANVLTF.

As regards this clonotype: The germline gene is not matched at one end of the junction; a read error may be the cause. The CDR3: CARSSPGGQETQYF. The CDR3 region has the DNA TGTGCCAGAAGCTCCCCCGGAGGGCAAGAGACCCAGTACTTC. The rearrangement joins TRBV7-9 to TRBJ2-5, with D perhaps matching TRBD2 (6 bases). Germline loops: CDR1 SEHNR, CDR2 FQNEAQ (reference sequence). The CDR3 sequence is 14 residues long. Filled out from reference TRBV7-9 and TRBJ2-5, the complete variable domain reads DTGVSQNPRHKITKRGQNVTFRCDPISEHNRLYWYRQTLGQGPEFLTYFQNEAQLEKSRLLSDRFSAERPKGSFSTLEIQRTEQGDSAMYLCARSSPGGQETQYFGPGTRLLVL.

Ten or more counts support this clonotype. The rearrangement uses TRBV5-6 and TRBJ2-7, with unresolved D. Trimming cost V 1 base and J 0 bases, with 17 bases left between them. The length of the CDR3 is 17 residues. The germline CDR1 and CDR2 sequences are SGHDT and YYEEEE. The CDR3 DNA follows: TGTGCCAGCAGCTTGTCCCTTGGGCGGAAACTCTCCTACGAGCAGTACTTC. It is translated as CASSLSLGRKLSYEQYF.

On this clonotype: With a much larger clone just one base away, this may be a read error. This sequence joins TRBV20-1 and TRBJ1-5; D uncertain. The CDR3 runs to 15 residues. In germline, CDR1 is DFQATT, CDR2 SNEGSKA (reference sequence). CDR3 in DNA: TGCAGTGCTGGAGATGAGGCGTATAGCAATCAGCCCCAGCATTTT. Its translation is CSAGDEAYSNQPQHF.

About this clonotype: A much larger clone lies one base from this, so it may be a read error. The CDR3 here is CASSDLGFGGNSNQPQHF. The CDR3 DNA follows: TGCGCCAGCAGTGATTTGGGCTTTGGCGGGAATAGCAATCAGCCCCAGCATTTT. V usage is TRBV10-2 and J usage is TRBJ1-5, with no clear D. V shed 3 bases and J shed 0 bases, with 18 bases lying between them. CDR1 and CDR2 from the germline V gene are WSHSY and SAAADI. This CDR3 has 18 amino acids.

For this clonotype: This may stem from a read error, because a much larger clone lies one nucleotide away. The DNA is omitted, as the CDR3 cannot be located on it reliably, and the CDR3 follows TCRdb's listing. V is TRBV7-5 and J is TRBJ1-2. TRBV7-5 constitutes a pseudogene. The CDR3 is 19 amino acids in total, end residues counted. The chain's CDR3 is CISVSEKVNEVGKTYGYTF.

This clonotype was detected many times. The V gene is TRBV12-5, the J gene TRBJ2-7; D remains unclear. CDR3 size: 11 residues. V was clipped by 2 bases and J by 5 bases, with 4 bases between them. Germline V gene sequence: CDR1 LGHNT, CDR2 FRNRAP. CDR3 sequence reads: CASGLFDEQYF. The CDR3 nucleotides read TGTGCTAGTGGTTTGTTCGACGAGCAGTACTTC.

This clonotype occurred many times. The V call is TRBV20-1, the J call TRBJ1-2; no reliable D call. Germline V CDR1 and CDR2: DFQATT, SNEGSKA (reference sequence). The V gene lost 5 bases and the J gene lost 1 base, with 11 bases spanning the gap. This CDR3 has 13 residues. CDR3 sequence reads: CSARTQDNYGYTF. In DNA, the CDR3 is TGCAGTGCTCGGACCCAGGATAACTATGGCTACACCTTC.

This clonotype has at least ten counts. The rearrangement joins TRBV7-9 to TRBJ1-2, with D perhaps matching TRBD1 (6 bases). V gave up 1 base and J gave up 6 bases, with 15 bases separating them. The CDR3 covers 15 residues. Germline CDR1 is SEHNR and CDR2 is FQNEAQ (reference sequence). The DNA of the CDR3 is TGTGCCAGCAGCTTAGGGGGGCCCGGTCATAATGGCTACACCTTC. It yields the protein CASSLGGPGHNGYTF. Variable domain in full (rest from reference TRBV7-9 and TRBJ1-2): DTGVSQNPRHKITKRGQNVTFRCDPISEHNRLYWYRQTLGQGPEFLTYFQNEAQLEKSRLLSDRFSAERPKGSFSTLEIQRTEQGDSAMYLCASSLGGPGHNGYTFGSGTRLTVV.

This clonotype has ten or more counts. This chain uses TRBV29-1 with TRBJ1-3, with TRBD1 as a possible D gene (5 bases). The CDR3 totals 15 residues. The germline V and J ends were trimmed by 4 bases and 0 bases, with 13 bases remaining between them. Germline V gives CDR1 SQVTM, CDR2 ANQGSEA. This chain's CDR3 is CSVGGGKGSGNTIYF. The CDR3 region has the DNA TGCAGCGTTGGCGGGGGTAAGGGCTCTGGAAACACCATATATTTT.

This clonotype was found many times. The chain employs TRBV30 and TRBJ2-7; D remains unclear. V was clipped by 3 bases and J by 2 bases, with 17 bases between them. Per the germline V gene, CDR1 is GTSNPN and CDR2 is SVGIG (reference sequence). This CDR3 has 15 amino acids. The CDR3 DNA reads TGTGCCTGGAGGTTGGGCCTCAGTTATACCTACGAGCAGTACTTC. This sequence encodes CAWRLGLSYTYEQYF.

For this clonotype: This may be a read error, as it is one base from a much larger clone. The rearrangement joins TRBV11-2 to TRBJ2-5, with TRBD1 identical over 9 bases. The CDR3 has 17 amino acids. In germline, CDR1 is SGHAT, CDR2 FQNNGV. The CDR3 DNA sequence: TGTGCCAGCAGCTCGCGAACAGGGGGCTGGGGTCAAGGGACCCAGTACTTC. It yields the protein CASSSRTGGWGQGTQYF.

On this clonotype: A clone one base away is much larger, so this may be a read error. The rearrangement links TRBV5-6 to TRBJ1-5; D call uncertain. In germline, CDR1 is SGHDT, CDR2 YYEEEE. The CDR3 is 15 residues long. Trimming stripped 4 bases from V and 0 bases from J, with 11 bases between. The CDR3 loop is CASSQRRSSNQPQHF. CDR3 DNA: TGTGCCAGCAGCCAGAGGAGGAGTAGCAATCAGCCCCAGCATTTT.

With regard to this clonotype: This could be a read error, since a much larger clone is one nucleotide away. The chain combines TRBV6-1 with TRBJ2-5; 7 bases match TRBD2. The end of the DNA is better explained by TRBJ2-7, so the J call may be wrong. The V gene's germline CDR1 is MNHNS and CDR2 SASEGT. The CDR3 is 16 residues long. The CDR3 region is CASSASGLTYSHEQYF. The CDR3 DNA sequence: TGTGCCAGCAGTGCCTCGGGACTAACTTACTCCCACGAGCAGTACTTC.